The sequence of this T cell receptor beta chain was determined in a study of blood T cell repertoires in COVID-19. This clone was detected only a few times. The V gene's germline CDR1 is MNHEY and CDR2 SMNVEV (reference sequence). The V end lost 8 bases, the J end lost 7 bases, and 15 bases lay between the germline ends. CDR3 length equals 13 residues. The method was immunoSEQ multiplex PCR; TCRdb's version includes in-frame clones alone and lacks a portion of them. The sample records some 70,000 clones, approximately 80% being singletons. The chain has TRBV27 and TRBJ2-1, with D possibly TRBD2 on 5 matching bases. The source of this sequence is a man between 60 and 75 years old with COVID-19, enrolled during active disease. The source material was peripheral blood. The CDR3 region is CASHGMMENEQFF. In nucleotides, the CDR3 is TGTGCCAGCCACGGGATGATGGAGAATGAGCAGTTCTTC.